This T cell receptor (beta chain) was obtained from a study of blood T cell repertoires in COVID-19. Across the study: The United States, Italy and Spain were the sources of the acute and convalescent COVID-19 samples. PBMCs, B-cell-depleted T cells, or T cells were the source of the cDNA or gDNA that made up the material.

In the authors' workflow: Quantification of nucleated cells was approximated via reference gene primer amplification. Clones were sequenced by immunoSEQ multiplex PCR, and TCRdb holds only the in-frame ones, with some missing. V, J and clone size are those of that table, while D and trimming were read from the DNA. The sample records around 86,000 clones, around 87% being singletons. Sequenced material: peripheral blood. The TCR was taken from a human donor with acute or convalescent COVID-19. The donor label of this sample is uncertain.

The CDR3 region is CAWSDTRKDSYEQYF. CDR3 DNA: TGTGCCTGGAGCGACACGCGTAAGGACTCCTACGAGCAGTACTTC. The chain couples TRBV30 to TRBJ2-7; D uncertain. CDR1 and CDR2 from the germline V gene are GTSNPN and SVGIG (reference sequence). The length of the CDR3 is 15 residues. With 3 bases removed from V and 0 bases from J, the gap between germline ends came to 15 bases.